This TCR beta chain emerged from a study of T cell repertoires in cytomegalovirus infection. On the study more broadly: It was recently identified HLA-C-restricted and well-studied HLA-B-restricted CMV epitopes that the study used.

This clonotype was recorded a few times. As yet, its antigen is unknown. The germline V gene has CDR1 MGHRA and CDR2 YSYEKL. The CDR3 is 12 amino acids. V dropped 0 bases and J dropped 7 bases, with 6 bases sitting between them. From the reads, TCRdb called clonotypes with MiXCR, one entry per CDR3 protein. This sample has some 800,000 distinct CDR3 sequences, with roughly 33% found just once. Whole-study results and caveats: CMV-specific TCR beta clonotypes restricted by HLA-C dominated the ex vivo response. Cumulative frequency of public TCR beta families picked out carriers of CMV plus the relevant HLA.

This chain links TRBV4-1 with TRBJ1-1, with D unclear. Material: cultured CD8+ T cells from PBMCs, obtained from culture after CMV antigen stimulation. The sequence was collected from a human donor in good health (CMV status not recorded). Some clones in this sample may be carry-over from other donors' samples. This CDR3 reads CASSQDHVEAFF. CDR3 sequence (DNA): TGCGCCAGCAGCCAAGATCATGTTGAAGCTTTCTTT.